The 14 T cell receptor beta chains in this list originate from one sample, sequenced in a study of T-cell memory formation after mild COVID-19. MiXCR, applied by TCRdb to the 5' RACE reads, yields one record per CDR3 protein. The table shows 250,000 or so distinct CDR3 sequences, with more than 15% occurring only once. Sequenced sample: PBMCs or a T cell subset sorted from them (not recorded which). The receptors were sampled from a man aged 18-30 years who had mild COVID-19 (a few samples of this study predate the infection). Cell type and time point are not known.

This clonotype was detected many times. This chain connects TRBV7-2 to TRBJ2-3; 8 bases fit TRBD1. The CDR3 loop spans 13 amino acids. V was clipped by 5 bases and J by 8 bases; unmatched bases: 6. Germline-derived CDR1 and CDR2 are SGHTA and FQGNSA. The CDR3 DNA is TGTGCCAGCAGCCTTGGACAGGGTGGTACGCAGTATTTT. It yields the protein CASSLGQGGTQYF.

Ten or more counts support this clonotype. The chain uses TRBV6-5 and TRBJ2-5, with D possibly TRBD1 on 6 matching bases. CDR3 length: 13 amino acids. Trimming stripped 4 bases from V and 5 bases from J, with 11 bases between. Germline lookup yields CDR1 MNHEY and CDR2 SVGAGI. The DNA of the CDR3 is TGTGCCAGCAGTTCGCCAGGGGATGAGACCCAGTACTTC. Translating gives CASSSPGDETQYF.

The chain couples TRBV7-9 to TRBJ1-1, with D maybe TRBD1 (5 bases). The CDR3 is 15 residues long. CDR1 is SEHNR, CDR2 FQNEAQ, per germline (reference sequence). The V end was cut by 5 bases, the J end by 4 bases, with 17 bases between. This CDR3 is CASSPSHGGGTEAFF. The CDR3 nucleotides are TGTGCCAGCAGCCCCAGCCATGGTGGGGGCACTGAAGCTTTCTTT.

This clonotype has just a few counts. The rearrangement joins TRBV6-2 or TRBV6-3 to TRBJ2-7; D call uncertain. Trimming removed 0 bases at V and 5 bases at J, with 14 bases between. CDR1 and CDR2 from the germline V gene are MNHEY and SVGEGT. The CDR3 runs to 15 residues. CDR3 nucleotide sequence: TGTGCCAGCAGTTACTCGACTTTCCTTCCCGACGAGCAGTACGTC. Its translation: CASSYSTFLPDEQYV.

The gene calls are TRBV20-1 and TRBJ1-1; D possibly corresponds to TRBD1 (6 bases). Germline lookup yields CDR1 DFQATT and CDR2 SNEGSKA (reference sequence). Trimming took off 4 bases at V and 3 bases at J, with 12 bases between the two ends. This CDR3 region has 13 residues. The CDR3 sequence is CSATGVWHTEAFF. The CDR3 DNA reads TGCAGTGCTACAGGGGTTTGGCACACTGAAGCTTTCTTT.

This clonotype occurred a few times. This chain connects TRBV6-5 to TRBJ1-1; no definite D call. Looked up from germline, CDR1 is MNHEY and CDR2 is SVGAGI. The CDR3 sequence is 15 residues long. The germline V and J ends were trimmed by 2 bases and 1 base, with 11 bases remaining between them. The CDR3 here is CASSYQWKSNTEAFF. CDR3 DNA sequence: TGTGCCAGCAGTTACCAATGGAAATCGAACACTGAAGCTTTCTTT.

The CDR3 DNA sequence: TGTGCCAGCAGCCCACGGAGCCGCTACGAGCAGTACTTC. Protein product: CASSPRSRYEQYF. The rearrangement links TRBV6-5 to TRBJ2-7; D gene unclear. Germline values: CDR1 MNHEY, CDR2 SVGAGI. Trimming pared 6 bases from V and 3 bases from J, leaving 12 bases between. The CDR3 length is 13 residues.

This clonotype occurred a few times. The V and J genes are TRBV7-8 and TRBJ2-3, with TRBD2 identical over 7 bases. CDR3 length: 14 residues. CDR1 is SGHVS, CDR2 FQNEAQ, per germline. The trim removed 3 bases at V and 4 bases at J, leaving 4 bases unmatched. The DNA for the CDR3 is TGTGCCAGCAGCTTTCGGGGGAGGGCAGATACGCAGTATTTT. This codes for CASSFRGRADTQYF.

This clonotype was found a few times. The chain couples TRBV19 to TRBJ2-5, with 8 bases fitting TRBD1. Germline V gives CDR1 LNHDA, CDR2 SQIVND (reference sequence). V lost 6 bases and J lost 3; bases outside the gene matches: 3. The CDR3 totals 13 residues. The CDR3 protein is CASRLGQEETQYF. The CDR3 nucleotides are TGTGCCAGTAGGCTGGGACAGGAAGAGACCCAGTACTTC.

J is TRBJ2-2 and V is TRBV7-2, with TRBD2 as a possible D gene (6 bases). CDR1 is SGHTA and CDR2 is FQGNSA in the germline V gene. V lost 3 bases, J lost 1 base, and 12 bases lay in between. The CDR3 contains 16 residues. This chain's CDR3 is CASSLGGTVNTGELFF. The DNA for the CDR3 is TGTGCCAGCAGCTTGGGCGGGACGGTGAACACCGGGGAGCTGTTTTTT.

The chain carries TRBV7-3 and TRBJ2-2, with TRBD2 as a possible D gene (7 bases). The V gene's germline CDR1 is SGHTA and CDR2 FQGTGA. The CDR3 has 16 residues. Between the trimmed V and J ends, which lost 5 bases and 0 bases, there was a span of 13 bases. The CDR3 protein is CASSRGGSANTGELFF. In DNA, the CDR3 is TGTGCCAGCAGCAGGGGGGGTTCAGCGAACACCGGGGAGCTGTTTTTT.

This clonotype was picked up a small number of times. The gene calls are TRBV7-6 and TRBJ2-5; 9 bases are a match to TRBD1. The length of the CDR3 is 12 residues. With 3 bases clipped from V and 11 bases from J, the junction kept 4 bases outside the gene matches. Germline loops: CDR1 SGHVS, CDR2 FNYEAQ. CDR3 sequence reads: CASSFFGQGQYF. CDR3 bases: TGTGCCAGCAGCTTCTTTGGACAGGGGCAGTACTTC.

This clonotype was counted a few times. The J gene is TRBJ2-5, the V gene TRBV20-1, with D tentatively TRBD1 (5 bases). This CDR3 contains 15 residues. With 7 bases removed from V and 0 bases from J, the gap between germline ends came to 18 bases. Germline V gene data show CDR1 as DFQATT and CDR2 as SNEGSKA (reference sequence). The CDR3 sequence: CSVLGALPYQETQYF. The DNA for the CDR3 is TGCAGTGTCCTTGGGGCTCTCCCGTACCAAGAGACCCAGTACTTC.

The chain couples TRBV3-1 to TRBJ2-1; TRBD2 aligns across 12 bases. This CDR3 is 17 amino acids long. The germline gives CDR1 LGHDT, CDR2 YNNKEL (reference sequence). With V trimmed by 4 bases and J by 3 bases, 7 bases remained unmatched. The CDR3 DNA reads as TGTGCCAGCAGCCTTCAGGGACTAGCGGGTCGCTACAATGAGCAGTTCTTC. Its protein product is CASSLQGLAGRYNEQFF.